Below, one T cell receptor (beta chain) is given with its context. What it recognizes is unknown. This PCR relied on a set of 60 Vbeta primers and 13 Jbeta primers. The protocol was immunoSEQ multiplex PCR, while the TCRdb copy is restricted to in-frame clones and leaves out a portion. The sample lists 120,000 or so clones, approximately 80% occurring once. This record belongs to a study of cytomegalovirus exposure and HLA in healthy donors. The study, taken as a whole, reports: In a later analysis, several top co-occurrence clusters appeared linked to parvovirus B19, influenza, CMV and Epstein-Barr virus. There were about 160 TCR beta chains listed as cytomegalovirus-associated.

This receptor was identified in a man aged 25-45 years in good health and CMV-seropositive. Material for sequencing was PBMCs.

The CDR3 sequence: CATRQGQTYEQYF. CDR3 nucleotides: TGTGCTACACGACAGGGGCAGACCTACGAGCAGTACTTC. The gene calls are TRBV19 and TRBJ2-7; TRBD1 agrees at 8 bases. Germline-derived CDR1 and CDR2 are LNHDA and SQIVND (reference sequence). The length of the CDR3 is 13 residues. The whole variable domain, remainder taken from reference TRBV19 and TRBJ2-7, is DGGITQSPKYLFRKEGQNVTLSCEQNLNHDAMYWYRQDPGQGLRLIYYSQIVNDFQKGDIAEGYSVSREKKESFPLTVTSAQKNPTAFYLCATRQGQTYEQYFGPGTRLTVT.